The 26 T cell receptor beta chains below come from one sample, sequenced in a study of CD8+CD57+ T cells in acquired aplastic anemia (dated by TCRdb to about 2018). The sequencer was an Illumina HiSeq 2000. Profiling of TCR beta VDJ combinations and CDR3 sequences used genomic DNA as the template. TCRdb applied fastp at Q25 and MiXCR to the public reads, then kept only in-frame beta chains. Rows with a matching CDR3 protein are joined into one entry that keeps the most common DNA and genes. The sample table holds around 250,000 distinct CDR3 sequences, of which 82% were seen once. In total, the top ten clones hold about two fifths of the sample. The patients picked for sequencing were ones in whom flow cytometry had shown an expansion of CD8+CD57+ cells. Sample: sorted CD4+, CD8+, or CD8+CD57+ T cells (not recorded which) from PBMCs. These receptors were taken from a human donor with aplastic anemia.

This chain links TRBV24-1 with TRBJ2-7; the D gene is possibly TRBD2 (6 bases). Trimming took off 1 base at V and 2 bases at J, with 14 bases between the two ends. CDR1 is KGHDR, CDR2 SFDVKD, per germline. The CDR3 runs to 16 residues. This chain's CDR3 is CATSDLPRELAYEQYV. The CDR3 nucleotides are TGTGCCACCAGTGATTTACCGCGGGAACTCGCCTACGAGCAGTACGTC.

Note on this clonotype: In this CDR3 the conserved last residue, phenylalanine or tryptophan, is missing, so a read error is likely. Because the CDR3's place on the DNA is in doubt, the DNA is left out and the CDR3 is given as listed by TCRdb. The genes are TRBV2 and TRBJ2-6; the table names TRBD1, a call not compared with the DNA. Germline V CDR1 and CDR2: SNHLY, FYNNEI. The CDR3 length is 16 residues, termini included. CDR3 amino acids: CASGVAGTDTQYFGPV.

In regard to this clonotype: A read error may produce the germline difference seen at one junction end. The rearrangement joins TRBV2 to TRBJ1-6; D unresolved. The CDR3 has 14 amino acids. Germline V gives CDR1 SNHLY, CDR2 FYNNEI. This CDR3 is CASSPTSFYNDHLF. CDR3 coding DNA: TGTGCCAGCAGTCCGACGTCGTTCTACAATGACCACCTCTTC. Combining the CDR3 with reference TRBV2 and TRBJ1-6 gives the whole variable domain EPEVTQTPSHQVTQMGQEVILRCVPISNHLYFYWYRQILGQKVEFLVSFYNNEISEKSEIFDDQFSVERPDGSNFTLKIRSTKLEDSAMYFCASSPTSFYNDHLFGNGTRLTVT.

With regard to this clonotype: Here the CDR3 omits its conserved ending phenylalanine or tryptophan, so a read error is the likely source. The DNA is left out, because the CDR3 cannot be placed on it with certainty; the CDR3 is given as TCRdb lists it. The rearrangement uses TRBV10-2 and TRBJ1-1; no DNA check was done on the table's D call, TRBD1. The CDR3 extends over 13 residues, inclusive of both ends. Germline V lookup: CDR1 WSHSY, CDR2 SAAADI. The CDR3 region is CASSSYRGAGAYY.

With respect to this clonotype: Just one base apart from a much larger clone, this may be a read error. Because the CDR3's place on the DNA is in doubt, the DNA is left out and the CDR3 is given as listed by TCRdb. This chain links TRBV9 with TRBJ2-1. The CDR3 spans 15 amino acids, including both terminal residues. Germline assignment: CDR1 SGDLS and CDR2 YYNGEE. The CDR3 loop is CASSVGADTQYFEFF.

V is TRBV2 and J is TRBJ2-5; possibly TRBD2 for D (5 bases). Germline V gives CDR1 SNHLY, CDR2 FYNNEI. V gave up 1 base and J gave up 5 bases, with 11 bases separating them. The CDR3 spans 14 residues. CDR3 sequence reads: CASSEGGREETQYF. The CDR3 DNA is TGTGCCAGCAGTGAAGGTGGGAGAGAGGAGACCCAGTACTTC.

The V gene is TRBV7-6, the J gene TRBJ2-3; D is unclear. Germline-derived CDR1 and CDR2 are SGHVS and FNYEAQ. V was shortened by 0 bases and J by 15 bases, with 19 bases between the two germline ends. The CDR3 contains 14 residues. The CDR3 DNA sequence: TGTGCCAGCAGCTTAGCCCCCACAGATACGCAGCATTATTTT. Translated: CASSLAPTDTQHYF.

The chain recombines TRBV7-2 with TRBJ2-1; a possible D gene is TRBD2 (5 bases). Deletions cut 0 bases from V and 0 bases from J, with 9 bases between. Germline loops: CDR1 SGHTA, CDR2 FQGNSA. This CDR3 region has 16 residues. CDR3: CASSLAAASSYNEQFF. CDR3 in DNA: TGTGCCAGCAGCTTAGCAGCGGCTAGCTCCTACAATGAGCAGTTCTTC.

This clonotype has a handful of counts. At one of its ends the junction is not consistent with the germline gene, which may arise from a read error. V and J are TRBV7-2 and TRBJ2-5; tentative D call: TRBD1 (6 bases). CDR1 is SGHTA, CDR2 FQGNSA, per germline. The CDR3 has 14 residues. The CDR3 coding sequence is TGTGCCACCAGCAGGGGCTGCGGCGAAGAGACCCAGTACTTC. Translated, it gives CATSRGCGEETQYF.

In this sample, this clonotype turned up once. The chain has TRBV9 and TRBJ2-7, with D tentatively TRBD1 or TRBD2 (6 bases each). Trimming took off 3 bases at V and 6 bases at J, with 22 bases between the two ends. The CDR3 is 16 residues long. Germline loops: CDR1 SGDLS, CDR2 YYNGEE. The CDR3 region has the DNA TGTGCCAGCAGCGAGCCGGGGGCGGGGAACGTAACCGAGCAGTACGTC. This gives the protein CASSEPGAGNVTEQYV.

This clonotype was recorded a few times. The CDR3 DNA reads as TGTGCCAGTAACAGACAGCCTGGGGGCTATGGCTACACCTTC. Protein sequence: CASNRQPGGYGYTF. The V and J genes are TRBV19 and TRBJ1-2, with a weak D call TRBD1 (5 bases). CDR1 and CDR2 (germline): LNHDA, SQIVND (reference sequence). The CDR3 extends over 14 amino acids. V lost 7 bases and J 4 bases, leaving 16 bases between the germline ends.

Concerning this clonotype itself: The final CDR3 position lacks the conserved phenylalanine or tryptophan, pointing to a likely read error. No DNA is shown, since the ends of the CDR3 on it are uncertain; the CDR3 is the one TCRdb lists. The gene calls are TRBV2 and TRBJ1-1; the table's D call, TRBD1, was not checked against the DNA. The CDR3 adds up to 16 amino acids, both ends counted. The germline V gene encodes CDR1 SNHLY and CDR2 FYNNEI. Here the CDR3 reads CASSGGGIDEQFFGPG.

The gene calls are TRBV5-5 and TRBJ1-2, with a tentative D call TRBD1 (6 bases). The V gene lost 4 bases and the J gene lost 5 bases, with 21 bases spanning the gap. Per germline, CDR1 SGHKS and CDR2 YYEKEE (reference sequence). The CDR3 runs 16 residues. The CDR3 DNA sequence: TGTGCCAGCAGCCTGACAGGTTACGGGCTCGTATATGGCTACACCTTC. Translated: CASSLTGYGLVYGYTF.

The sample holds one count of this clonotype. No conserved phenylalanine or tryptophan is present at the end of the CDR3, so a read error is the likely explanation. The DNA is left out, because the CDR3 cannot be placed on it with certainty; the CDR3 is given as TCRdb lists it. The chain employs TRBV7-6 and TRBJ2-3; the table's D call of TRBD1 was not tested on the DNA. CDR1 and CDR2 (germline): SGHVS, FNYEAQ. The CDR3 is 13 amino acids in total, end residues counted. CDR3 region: CASSEGHNLGNTI.

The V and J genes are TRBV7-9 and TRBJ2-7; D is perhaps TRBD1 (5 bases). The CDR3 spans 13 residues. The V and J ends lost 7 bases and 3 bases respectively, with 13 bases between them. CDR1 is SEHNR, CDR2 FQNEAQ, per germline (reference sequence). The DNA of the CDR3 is TGTGCCAGCACCACGCAGGGTAACTACGAGCAGTACTTC. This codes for CASTTQGNYEQYF.

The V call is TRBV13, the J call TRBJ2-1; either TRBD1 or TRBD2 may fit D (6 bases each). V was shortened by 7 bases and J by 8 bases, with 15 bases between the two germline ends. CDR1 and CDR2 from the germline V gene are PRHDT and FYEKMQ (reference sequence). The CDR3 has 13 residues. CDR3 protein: CASTQGGIHEQFF. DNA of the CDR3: TGTGCCAGCACTCAAGGGGGGATCCATGAGCAGTTCTTC.

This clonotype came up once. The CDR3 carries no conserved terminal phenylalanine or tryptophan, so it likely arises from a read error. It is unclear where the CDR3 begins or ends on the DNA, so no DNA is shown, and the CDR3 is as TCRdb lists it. The CDR3: CASSSASSQRAGE. J is TRBJ1-2 and V is TRBV7-3. The CDR3 totals 13 residues, both ends included. CDR1 and CDR2 from the germline V gene are SGHTA and FQGTGA.

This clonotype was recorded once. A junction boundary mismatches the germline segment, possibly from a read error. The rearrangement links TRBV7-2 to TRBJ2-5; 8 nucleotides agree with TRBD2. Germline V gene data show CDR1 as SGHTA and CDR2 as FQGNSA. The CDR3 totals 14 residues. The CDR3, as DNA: TGTGCCAGCAGCTTAGGGGTAGCGGGAACCTACGAGCAGTTC. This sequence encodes CASSLGVAGTYEQF.

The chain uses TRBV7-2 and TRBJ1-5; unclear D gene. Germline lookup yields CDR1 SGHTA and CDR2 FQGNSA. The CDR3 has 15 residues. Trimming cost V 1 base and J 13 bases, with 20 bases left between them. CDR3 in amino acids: CASSLGTSRNLVQHF. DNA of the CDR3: TGTGCCAGCAGCTTAGGGACTAGCAGGAACTTGGTACAGCATTTT. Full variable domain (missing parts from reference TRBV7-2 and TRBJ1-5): GAGVSQSPSNKVTEKGKDVELRCDPISGHTALYWYRQSLGQGLEFLIYFQGNSAPDKSGLPSDRFSAERTGGSVSTLTIQRTQQEDSAVYLCASSLGTSRNLVQHFGDGTRLSIL.

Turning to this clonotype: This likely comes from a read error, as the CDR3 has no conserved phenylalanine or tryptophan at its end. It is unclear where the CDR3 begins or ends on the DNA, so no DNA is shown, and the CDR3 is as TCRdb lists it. This CDR3 reads CASSVGGDTDYG. The chain joins TRBV7-2 to TRBJ2-3; the table calls TRBD1, which could not be checked here. CDR1 SGHTA and CDR2 FQGNSA come from the germline V gene. The CDR3 is 12 residues long, counting both termini.

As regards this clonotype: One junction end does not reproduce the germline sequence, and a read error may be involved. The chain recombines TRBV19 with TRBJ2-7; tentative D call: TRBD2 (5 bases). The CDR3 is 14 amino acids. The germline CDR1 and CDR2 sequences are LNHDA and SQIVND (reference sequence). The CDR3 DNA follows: TGTGCCAGTAGTTTAGTGAGCGGTGCCTACAAGCAGCACTTC. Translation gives CASSLVSGAYKQHF. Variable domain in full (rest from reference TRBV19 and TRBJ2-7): DGGITQSPKYLFRKEGQNVTLSCEQNLNHDAMYWYRQDPGQGLRLIYYSQIVNDFQKGDIAEGYSVSREKKESFPLTVTSAQKNPTAFYLCASSLVSGAYKQHFGPGTRLTVT.

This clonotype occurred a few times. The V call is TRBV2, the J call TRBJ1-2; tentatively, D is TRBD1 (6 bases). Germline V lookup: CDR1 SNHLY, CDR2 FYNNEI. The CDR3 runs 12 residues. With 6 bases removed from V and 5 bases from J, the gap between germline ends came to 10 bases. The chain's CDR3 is CASSGQGYGYTF. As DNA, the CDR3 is TGTGCCAGCAGCGGGCAGGGGTATGGCTACACCTTC.

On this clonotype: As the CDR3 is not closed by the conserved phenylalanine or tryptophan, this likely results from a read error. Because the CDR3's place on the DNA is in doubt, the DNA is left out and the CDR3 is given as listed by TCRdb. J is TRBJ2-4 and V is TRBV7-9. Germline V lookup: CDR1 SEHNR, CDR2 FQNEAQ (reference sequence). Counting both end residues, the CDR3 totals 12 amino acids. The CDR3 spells CASSLAGSIQAY.

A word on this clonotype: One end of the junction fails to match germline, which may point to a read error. The CDR3 loop is CASSLTRGADYGYIF. CDR3 nucleotides: TGTGCCAGTAGCTTAACTAGGGGCGCCGACTATGGCTACATCTTC. The rearrangement uses TRBV19 and TRBJ1-2; a possible D gene is TRBD1 (5 bases). CDR1 is LNHDA and CDR2 is SQIVND in the germline V gene (reference sequence). This CDR3 comprises 15 residues.

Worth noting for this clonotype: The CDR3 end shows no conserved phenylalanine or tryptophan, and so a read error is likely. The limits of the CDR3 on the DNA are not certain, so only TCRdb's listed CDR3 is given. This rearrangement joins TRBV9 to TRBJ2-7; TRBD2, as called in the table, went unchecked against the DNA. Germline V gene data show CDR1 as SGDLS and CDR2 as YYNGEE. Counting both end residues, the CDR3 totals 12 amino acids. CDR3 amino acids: CASSEGPLKSPL.

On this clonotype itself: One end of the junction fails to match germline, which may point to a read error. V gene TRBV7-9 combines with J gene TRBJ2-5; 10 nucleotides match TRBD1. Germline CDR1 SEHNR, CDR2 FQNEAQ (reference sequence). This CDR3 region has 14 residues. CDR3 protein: CASSSRDRGVAYGF. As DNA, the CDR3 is TGTGCCAGCAGCTCACGGGACAGGGGCGTGGCCTATGGCTTC.